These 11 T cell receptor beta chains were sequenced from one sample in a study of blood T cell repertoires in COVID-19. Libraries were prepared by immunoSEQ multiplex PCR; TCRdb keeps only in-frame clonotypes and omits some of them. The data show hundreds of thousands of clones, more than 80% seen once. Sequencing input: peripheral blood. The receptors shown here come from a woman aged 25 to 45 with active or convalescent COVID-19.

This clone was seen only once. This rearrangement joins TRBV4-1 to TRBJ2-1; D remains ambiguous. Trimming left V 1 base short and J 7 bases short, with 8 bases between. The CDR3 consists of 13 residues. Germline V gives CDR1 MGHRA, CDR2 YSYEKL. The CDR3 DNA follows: TGCGCCAGCAGCCAAGTACTTACGAATGAGCAGTTCTTC. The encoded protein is CASSQVLTNEQFF.

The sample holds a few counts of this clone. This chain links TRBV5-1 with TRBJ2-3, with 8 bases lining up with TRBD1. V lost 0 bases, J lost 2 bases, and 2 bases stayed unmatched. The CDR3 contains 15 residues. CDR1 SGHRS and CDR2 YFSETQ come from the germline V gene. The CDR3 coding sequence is TGCGCCAGCAGCTTGGAGGGACAGGACACAGATACGCAGTATTTT. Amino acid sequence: CASSLEGQDTDTQYF.

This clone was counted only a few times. In nucleotides, the CDR3 is TGTGCCAGCAGCCCGGGGGGGTGGCGCACAGATACGCAGTATTTT. Protein sequence: CASSPGGWRTDTQYF. V usage is TRBV11-2 and J usage is TRBJ2-3; 8 bases agree with TRBD2. J was trimmed by 1 base and V by 5 bases; bases with no gene match: 5. The germline CDR1 and CDR2 sequences are SGHAT and FQNNGV. The CDR3 runs to 15 residues. The variable domain in full, completed from reference TRBV11-2 and TRBJ2-3, reads EAGVAQSPRYKIIEKRQSVAFWCNPISGHATLYWYQQILGQGPKLLIQFQNNGVVDDSQLPKDRFSAERLKGVDSTLKIQPAKLEDSAVYLCASSPGGWRTDTQYFGPGTRLTVL.

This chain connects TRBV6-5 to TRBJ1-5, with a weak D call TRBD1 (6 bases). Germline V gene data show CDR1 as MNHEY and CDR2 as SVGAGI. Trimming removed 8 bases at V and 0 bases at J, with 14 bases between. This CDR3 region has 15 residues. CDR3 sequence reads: CASLWTADSNQPQHF. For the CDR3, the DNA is TGTGCCAGCCTCTGGACAGCCGATAGCAATCAGCCCCAGCATTTT.

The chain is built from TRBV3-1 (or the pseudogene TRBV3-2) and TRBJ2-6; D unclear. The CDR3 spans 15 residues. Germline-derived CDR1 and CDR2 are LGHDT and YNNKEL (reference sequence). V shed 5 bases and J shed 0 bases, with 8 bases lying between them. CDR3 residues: CASSFRISGANVLTF. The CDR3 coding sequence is TGTGCCAGCAGCTTTCGTATCTCTGGGGCCAACGTCCTGACTTTC.

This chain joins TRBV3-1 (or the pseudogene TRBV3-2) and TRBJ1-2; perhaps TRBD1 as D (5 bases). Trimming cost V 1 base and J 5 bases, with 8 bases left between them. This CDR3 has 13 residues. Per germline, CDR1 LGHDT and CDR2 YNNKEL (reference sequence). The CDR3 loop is CASSQGTKYGYTF. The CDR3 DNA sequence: TGTGCCAGCAGCCAAGGGACAAAATATGGCTACACCTTC.

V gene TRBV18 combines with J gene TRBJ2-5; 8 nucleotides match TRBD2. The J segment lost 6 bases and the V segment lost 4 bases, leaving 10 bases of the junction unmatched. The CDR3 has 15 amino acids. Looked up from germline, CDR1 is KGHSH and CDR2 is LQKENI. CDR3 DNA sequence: TGTGCCAGCTCACAGGGAGCTAGCGGGTCACAGACCCAGTACTTC. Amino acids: CASSQGASGSQTQYF.

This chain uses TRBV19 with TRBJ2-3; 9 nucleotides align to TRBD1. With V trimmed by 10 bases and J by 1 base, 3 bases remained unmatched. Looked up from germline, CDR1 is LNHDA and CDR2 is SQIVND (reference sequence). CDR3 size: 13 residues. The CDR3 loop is CATRDRGTDTQYF. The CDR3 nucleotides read TGTGCCACCCGGGACAGGGGCACAGATACGCAGTATTTT.

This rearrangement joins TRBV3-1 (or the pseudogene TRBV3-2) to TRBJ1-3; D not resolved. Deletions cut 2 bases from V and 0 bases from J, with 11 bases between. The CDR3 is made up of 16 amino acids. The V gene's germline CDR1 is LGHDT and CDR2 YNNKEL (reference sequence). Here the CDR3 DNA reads TGTGCCAGCAGCCAATACGAGAGGAGCTCTGGAAACACCATATATTTT. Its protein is CASSQYERSSGNTIYF.

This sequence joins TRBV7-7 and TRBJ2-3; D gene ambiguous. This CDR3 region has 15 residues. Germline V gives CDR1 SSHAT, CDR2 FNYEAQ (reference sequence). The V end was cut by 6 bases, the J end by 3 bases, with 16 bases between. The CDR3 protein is CASSPQSGRTDTQYF. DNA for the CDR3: TGTGCCAGCAGTCCCCAGTCAGGAAGGACAGATACGCAGTATTTT.

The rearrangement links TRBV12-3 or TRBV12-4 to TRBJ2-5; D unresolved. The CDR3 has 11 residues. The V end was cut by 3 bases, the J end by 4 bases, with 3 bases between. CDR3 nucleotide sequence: TGTGCCAGCAGTTTCCTAGAGACCCAGTACTTC. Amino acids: CASSFLETQYF.